These 15 T cell receptor beta chains were sequenced from one sample in a study of shared clonotypes between healthy human individuals. This table comes from immunoSEQ multiplex PCR, and its TCRdb copy is limited to in-frame clones, with some not included. This table has 1,500,000 or so clones, over 95% appearing once. The specimen was naive CD4+ T cells sorted from blood. Subset of the sample: CD45RA+ positively selected. The origin of the receptors is a man aged 25-40 years in good health.

As for this clone: Other DNA sequences in the same sample also yield this CDR3. The chain combines TRBV18 with TRBJ2-3, with no clear D. This CDR3 spans 12 amino acids. Germline V gene data show CDR1 as KGHSH and CDR2 as LQKENI. V lost 6 bases to trimming and J lost 5 bases, with 9 bases between them. CDR3 in amino acids: CASSPAGDTQYF. The CDR3 bases are TGTGCCAGCTCTCCCGCAGGAGATACGCAGTATTTT. Using reference TRBV18 and TRBJ2-3 for the parts outside the CDR3, the full variable domain is NAGVMQNPRHLVRRRGQEARLRCSPMKGHSHVYWYRQLPEEGLKFMVYLQKENIIDESGMPKERFSAEFPKEGPSILRIQQVVRGDSAAYFCASSPAGDTQYFGPGTRLTVL.

The chain has TRBV2 and TRBJ2-7; D is unclear. The germline V gene has CDR1 SNHLY and CDR2 FYNNEI. Trimming shortened V by 3 bases and J by 0 bases, and 12 bases separated the two germline ends. The CDR3 length is 15 residues. Here the CDR3 DNA reads TGTGCCAGCAGTGATAGAGACCTAAGCTCCTACGAGCAGTACTTC. It translates to CASSDRDLSSYEQYF.

With regard to this clone: Other DNA sequences in the same sample also yield this CDR3. This chain joins TRBV5-1 and TRBJ2-7; perhaps TRBD1 as D (5 bases). CDR3 length: 13 amino acids. Germline-derived CDR1 and CDR2 are SGHRS and YFSETQ. V shed 4 bases and J shed 1 base, with 9 bases lying between them. The CDR3: CASSLDRSYEQYF. Here the CDR3 DNA reads TGCGCCAGCAGCCTAGACAGATCCTACGAGCAGTACTTC.

This chain joins TRBV29-1 and TRBJ2-1; TRBD2 agrees at 13 bases. Unmatched junction bases numbered 10, after V lost 5 bases and J lost 6 bases. The germline V gene encodes CDR1 SQVTM and CDR2 ANQGSEA. This CDR3 is 16 amino acids long. Here the CDR3 DNA reads TGCAGCGTTCCCGAGTGGACTAGCGGGAGTGTCAATGAGCAGTTCTTC. This encodes CSVPEWTSGSVNEQFF.

The V and J genes are TRBV18 and TRBJ1-4; unclear D gene. The CDR3 loop spans 15 amino acids. V lost 1 base and J 0 bases, leaving 6 bases between the germline ends. Germline CDR1 and CDR2: KGHSH and LQKENI. The CDR3 region is CASSPRAATNEKLFF. In DNA, the CDR3 is TGTGCCAGCTCACCACGGGCCGCAACTAATGAAAAACTGTTTTTT.

A single count supports this clone. V and J are TRBV6-4 and TRBJ1-1, with TRBD1 matching 7 bases. CDR1 and CDR2 from the germline V gene are MRHNA and SNTAGT. The CDR3 covers 15 residues. J gave up 4 bases and V 0 bases, and 5 bases lay outside the gene matches. The CDR3 loop is CASSDSKAGGTEAFF. The CDR3 DNA reads as TGTGCCAGCAGTGACTCGAAAGCAGGGGGCACTGAAGCTTTCTTT.

The chain links TRBV7-2 to TRBJ2-3; D gene ambiguous. With 1 base removed from V and 1 base from J, the gap between germline ends came to 9 bases. Germline CDR1 is SGHTA and CDR2 is FQGNSA. The CDR3 extends over 15 amino acids. The CDR3 here is CASSLGITGTDTQYF. CDR3 nucleotides: TGTGCCAGCAGCTTAGGGATCACCGGCACAGATACGCAGTATTTT.

This chain connects TRBV7-8 to TRBJ2-7; weak D call: TRBD2 (6 bases). Trimming cost V 4 bases and J 6 bases, with 34 bases left between them. CDR1 SGHVS and CDR2 FQNEAQ come from the germline V gene. The CDR3 has 20 amino acids. The CDR3 loop is CASSSFRESSLSAVGVEQYF. The CDR3 region has the DNA TGTGCCAGCAGCTCGTTCCGGGAGTCTAGTCTTTCCGCTGTGGGGGTCGAGCAGTACTTC.

This sequence joins TRBV7-3 and TRBJ1-1; D gene unclear. V lost 1 base and J lost 8, with 11 bases in between. CDR3 length: 13 amino acids. Germline values: CDR1 SGHTA, CDR2 FQGTGA. The CDR3 coding sequence is TGTGCCAGCAGCTTAAAAGCGGGAGGGGAAGCTTTCTTT. It specifies CASSLKAGGEAFF. Full variable domain (rest looked up from reference TRBV7-3 and TRBJ1-1): GAGVSQTPSNKVTEKGKYVELRCDPISGHTALYWYRQSLGQGPEFLIYFQGTGAADDSGLPNDRFFAVRPEGSVSTLKIQRTERGDSAVYLCASSLKAGGEAFFGQGTRLTVV.

This clone was counted only a few times. This specimen includes other DNA sequences encoding the same CDR3. The genes are TRBV5-1 and TRBJ1-1; no firm D call. The CDR3 runs 13 residues. Trimming removed 1 base at V and 0 bases at J, with 4 bases between. In germline, CDR1 is SGHRS, CDR2 YFSETQ. CDR3 protein: CASSLKVNTEAFF. Written as DNA, the CDR3 is TGCGCCAGCAGCTTGAAGGTGAACACTGAAGCTTTCTTT.

The rearrangement uses TRBV29-1 and TRBJ2-5; the match to TRBD1 covers 8 bases. CDR3 size: 14 residues. Per germline, CDR1 SQVTM and CDR2 ANQGSEA. J was trimmed by 5 bases and V by 4 bases; bases with no gene match: 9. The CDR3 spells CSVGGQAAGETQYF. In nucleotides, the CDR3 is TGCAGCGTTGGGGGACAGGCAGCAGGGGAGACCCAGTACTTC.

V gene TRBV9 combines with J gene TRBJ2-5; 11 bases fit TRBD2. The CDR3 is 15 amino acids. With V trimmed by 4 bases and J by 1 base, 3 bases remained unmatched. Germline lookup yields CDR1 SGDLS and CDR2 YYNGEE. In DNA form, the CDR3 reads TGTGCCAGCAGCCTTAGCGGGAGGGGCCAAGAGACCCAGTACTTC. Translated, it gives CASSLSGRGQETQYF.

This chain connects TRBV2 to TRBJ2-1; D is possibly TRBD1 (6 bases). Trimming pared 7 bases from V and 5 bases from J, leaving 21 bases between. Germline V gene data show CDR1 as SNHLY and CDR2 as FYNNEI. This CDR3 region has 16 residues. CDR3 residues: CASKKISGTQNNEQFF. The CDR3 DNA reads TGTGCCAGCAAAAAAATCTCCGGGACACAAAACAATGAGCAGTTCTTC.

The chain is built from TRBV28 and TRBJ2-7; D not certain. This CDR3 has 12 residues. Germline V gene data show CDR1 as MDHEN and CDR2 as SYDVKM. Trimming stripped 4 bases from V and 1 base from J, with 5 bases between. The CDR3 is CASSYQSYEQYF. The CDR3 nucleotides are TGTGCCAGCAGTTACCAATCCTACGAGCAGTACTTC.

This rearrangement joins TRBV6-5 to TRBJ2-5; D is unclear. V was shortened by 2 bases and J by 5 bases, with 18 bases between the two germline ends. CDR3 length: 16 residues. CDR1 MNHEY and CDR2 SVGAGI come from the germline V gene. The CDR3 protein is CASSYRLGHTRETQYF. CDR3 DNA sequence: TGTGCCAGCAGTTACCGGCTGGGCCATACTCGGGAGACCCAGTACTTC.